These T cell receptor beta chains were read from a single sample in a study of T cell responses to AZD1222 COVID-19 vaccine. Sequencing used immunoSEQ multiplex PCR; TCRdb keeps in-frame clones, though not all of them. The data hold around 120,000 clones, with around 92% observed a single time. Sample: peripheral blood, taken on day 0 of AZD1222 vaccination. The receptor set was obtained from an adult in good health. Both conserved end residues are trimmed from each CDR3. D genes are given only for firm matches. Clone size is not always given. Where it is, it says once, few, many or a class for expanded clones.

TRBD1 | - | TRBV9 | ASSAGTAVYEQY
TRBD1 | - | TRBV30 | AWSYRGLTYGYT
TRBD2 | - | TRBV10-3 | AIRPSGRPAGELF
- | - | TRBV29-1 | SGRVNTGELF
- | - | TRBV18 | ASSPTWDTNTDTQY
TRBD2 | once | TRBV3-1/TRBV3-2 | ASSHLLQRGGNIQY
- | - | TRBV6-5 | ASSYAGDQPQH
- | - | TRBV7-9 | ASSPLEGAADPGYGYT
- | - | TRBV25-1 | ASSEYVEQF
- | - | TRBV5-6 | ASTRAGTNYGYT
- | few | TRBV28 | ASSLPTGYGEAF
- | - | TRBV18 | ASSAGENTEAF
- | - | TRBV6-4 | ASRDSDRNTEAF
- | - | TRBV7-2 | ASSPGQDSYNEQF
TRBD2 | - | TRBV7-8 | ASSRSGGQFTGELF
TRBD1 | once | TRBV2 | ASSPESIRQGARGYT